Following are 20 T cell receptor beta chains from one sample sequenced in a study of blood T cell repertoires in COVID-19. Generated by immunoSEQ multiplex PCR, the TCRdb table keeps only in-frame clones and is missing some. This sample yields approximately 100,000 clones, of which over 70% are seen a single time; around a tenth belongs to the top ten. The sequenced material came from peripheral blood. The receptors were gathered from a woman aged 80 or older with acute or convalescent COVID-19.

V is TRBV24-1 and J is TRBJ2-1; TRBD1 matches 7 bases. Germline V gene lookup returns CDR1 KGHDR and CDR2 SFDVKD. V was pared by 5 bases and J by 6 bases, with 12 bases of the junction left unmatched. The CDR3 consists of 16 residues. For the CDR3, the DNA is TGTGCCACCAGTGTTTCGGACAGGACTGCTGGCAATGAGCAGTTCTTC. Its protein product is CATSVSDRTAGNEQFF.

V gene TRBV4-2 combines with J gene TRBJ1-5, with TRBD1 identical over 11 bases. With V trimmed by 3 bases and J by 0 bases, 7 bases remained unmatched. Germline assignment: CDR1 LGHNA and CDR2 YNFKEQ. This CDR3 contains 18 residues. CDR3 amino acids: CASSHRTGGPNSNQPQHF. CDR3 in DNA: TGTGCCAGCAGCCACCGGACAGGGGGCCCTAATAGCAATCAGCCCCAGCATTTT.

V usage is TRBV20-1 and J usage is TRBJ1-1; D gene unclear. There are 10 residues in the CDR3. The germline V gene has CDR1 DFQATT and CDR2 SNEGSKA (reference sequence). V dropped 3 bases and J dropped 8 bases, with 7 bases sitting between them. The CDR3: CSASDKEAFF. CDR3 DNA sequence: TGCAGTGCTAGTGACAAAGAAGCTTTCTTT.

The CDR3 sequence: CASDGGFTDTQYF. The CDR3, as DNA: TGTGCCAGCGACGGGGGGTTCACAGATACGCAGTATTTT. The J gene is TRBJ2-3, the V gene TRBV2; TRBD2 matches at 7 bases. Trimming cost V 8 bases and J 2 bases; bases outside gene matches: 4. Germline lookup yields CDR1 SNHLY and CDR2 FYNNEI. The length of the CDR3 is 13 residues.

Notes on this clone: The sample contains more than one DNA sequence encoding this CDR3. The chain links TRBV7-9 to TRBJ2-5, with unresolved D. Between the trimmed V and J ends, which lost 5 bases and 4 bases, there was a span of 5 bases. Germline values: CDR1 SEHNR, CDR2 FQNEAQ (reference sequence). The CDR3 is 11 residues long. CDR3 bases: TGTGCCAGCAGCACTGGAGAGACCCAGTACTTC. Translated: CASSTGETQYF.

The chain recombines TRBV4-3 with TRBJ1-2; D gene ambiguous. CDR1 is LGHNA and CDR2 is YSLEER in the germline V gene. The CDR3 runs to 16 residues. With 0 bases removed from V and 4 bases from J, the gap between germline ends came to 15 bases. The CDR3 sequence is CASSQDYTSVLYGYTF. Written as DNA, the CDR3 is TGCGCCAGCAGCCAAGATTATACATCAGTCCTCTATGGCTACACCTTC.

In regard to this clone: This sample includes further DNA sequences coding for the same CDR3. CDR3 sequence (DNA): TGTGCCAGCAGAACAGGGGGAACTGAAGCTTTCTTT. Translated: CASRTGGTEAFF. The rearrangement joins TRBV28 to TRBJ1-1, with 8 bases lining up with TRBD1. CDR3 length equals 12 residues. CDR1 and CDR2 from the germline V gene are MDHEN and SYDVKM. V lost 6 bases, J lost 5 bases, and 2 bases stayed unmatched.

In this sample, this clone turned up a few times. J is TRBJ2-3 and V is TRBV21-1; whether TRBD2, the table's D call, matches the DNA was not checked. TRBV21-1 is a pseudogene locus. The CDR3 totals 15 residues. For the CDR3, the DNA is TGTGCCAGCAGCTCACTAGGGGGAGGGACAGATACGCAGTATTTT. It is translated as CASSSLGGGTDTQYF.

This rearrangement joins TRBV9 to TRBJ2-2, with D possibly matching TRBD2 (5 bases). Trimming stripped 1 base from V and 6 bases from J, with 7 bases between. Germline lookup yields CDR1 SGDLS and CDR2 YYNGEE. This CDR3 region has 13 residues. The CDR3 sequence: CASSVRSAGELFF. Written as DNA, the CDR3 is TGTGCCAGCAGCGTACGTAGCGCCGGGGAGCTGTTTTTT.

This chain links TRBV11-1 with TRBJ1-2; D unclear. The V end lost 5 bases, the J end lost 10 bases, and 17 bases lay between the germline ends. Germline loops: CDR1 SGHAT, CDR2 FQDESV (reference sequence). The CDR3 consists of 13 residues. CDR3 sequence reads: CASSLDDARDYTF. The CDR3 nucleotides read TGTGCCAGCAGCCTTGATGACGCGCGGGACTACACCTTC. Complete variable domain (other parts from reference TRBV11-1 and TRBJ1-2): EAEVAQSPRYKITEKSQAVAFWCDPISGHATLYWYRQILGQGPELLVQFQDESVVDDSQLPKDRFSAERLKGVDSTLKIQPAELGDSAMYLCASSLDDARDYTFGSGTRLTVV.

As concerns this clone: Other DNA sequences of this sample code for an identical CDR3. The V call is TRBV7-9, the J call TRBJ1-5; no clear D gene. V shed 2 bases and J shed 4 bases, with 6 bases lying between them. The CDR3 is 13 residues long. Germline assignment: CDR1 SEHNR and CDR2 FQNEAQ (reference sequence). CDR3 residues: CASSLTGNQPQHF. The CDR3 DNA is TGTGCCAGCAGCTTAACCGGGAATCAGCCCCAGCATTTT.

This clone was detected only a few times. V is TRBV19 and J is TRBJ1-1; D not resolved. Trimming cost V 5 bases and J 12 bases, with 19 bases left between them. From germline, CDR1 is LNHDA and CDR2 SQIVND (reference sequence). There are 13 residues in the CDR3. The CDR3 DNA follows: TGTGCCAGTAGTCCGAGATCCATTAGCCAATCTTTCTTT. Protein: CASSPRSISQSFF.

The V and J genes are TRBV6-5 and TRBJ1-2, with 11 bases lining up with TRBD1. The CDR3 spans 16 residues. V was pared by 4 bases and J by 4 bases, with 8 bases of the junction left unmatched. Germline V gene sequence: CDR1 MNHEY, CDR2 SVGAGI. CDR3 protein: CASSSPRTGGGYGYTF. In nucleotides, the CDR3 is TGTGCCAGCAGTTCCCCACGGACAGGGGGCGGCTATGGCTACACCTTC.

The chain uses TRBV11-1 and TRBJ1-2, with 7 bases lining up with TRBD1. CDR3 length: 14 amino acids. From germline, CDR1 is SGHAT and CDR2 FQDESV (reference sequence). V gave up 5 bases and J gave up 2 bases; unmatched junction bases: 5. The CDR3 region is CASSPSTGNYGYTF. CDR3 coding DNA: TGTGCCAGCAGCCCCTCGACAGGGAACTATGGCTACACCTTC.

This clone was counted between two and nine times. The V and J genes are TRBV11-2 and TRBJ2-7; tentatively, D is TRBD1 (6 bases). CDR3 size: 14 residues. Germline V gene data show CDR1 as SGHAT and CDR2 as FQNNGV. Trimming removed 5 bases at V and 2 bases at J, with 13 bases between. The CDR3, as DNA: TGTGCCAGCAGCAGAACGACAGGACCCTACGAGCAGTACGTC. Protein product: CASSRTTGPYEQYV.

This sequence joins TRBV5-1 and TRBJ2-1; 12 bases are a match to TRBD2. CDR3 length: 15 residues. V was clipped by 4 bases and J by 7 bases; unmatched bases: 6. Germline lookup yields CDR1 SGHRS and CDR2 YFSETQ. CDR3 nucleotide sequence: TGCGCCAGCAGCCCGACTAGCGGGGGTTGGAATGAGCAGTTCTTC. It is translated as CASSPTSGGWNEQFF.

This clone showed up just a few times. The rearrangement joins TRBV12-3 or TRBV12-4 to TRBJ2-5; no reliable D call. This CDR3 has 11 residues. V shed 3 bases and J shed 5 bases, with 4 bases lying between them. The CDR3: CASSFGETQYF. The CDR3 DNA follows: TGTGCCAGCAGTTTCGGTGAGACCCAGTACTTC.

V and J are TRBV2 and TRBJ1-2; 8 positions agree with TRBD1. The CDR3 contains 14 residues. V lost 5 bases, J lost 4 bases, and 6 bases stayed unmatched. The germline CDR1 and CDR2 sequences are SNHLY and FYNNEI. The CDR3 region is CASSPGGSVYGYTF. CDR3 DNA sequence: TGTGCCAGCAGTCCAGGGGGCTCAGTCTATGGCTACACCTTC.

The CDR3 region is CASSQESPASSNTGELFF. The CDR3 DNA reads TGCGCCAGCAGCCAAGAGTCACCAGCGAGTTCGAACACCGGGGAGCTGTTTTTT. The chain joins TRBV4-1 to TRBJ2-2; D is uncertain. The CDR3 spans 18 residues. Trimming cost V 0 bases and J 0 bases, with 14 bases left between them. Germline CDR1 reads MGHRA; CDR2 reads YSYEKL.

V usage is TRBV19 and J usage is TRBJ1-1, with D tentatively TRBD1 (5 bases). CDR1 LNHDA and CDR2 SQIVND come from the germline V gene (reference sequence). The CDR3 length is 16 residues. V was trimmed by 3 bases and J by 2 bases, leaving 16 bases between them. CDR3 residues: CASSMQGRGANTEAFF. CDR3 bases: TGTGCCAGTAGTATGCAGGGAAGGGGCGCTAACACTGAAGCTTTCTTT.